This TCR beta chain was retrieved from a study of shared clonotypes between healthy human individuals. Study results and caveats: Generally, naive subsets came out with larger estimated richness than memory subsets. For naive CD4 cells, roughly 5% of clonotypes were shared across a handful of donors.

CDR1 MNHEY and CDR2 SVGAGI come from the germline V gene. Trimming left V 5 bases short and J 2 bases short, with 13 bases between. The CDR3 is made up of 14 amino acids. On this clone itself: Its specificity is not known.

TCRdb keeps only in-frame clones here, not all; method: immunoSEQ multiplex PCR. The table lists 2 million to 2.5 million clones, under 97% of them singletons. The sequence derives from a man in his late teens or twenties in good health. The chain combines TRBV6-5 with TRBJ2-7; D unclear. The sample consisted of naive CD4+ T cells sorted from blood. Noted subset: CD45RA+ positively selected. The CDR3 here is CASSKRPGPYEQYF. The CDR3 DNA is TGTGCCAGCAGTAAACGACCCGGGCCCTACGAGCAGTACTTC.